These T cell receptor beta chains were read from a single sample in a study of T-cell reconstitution after alpha-beta-depleted transplantation in children. TCRdb passed the PCR reads through MiXCR, listing each CDR3 protein once. The sample includes around 600,000 distinct CDR3 sequences, roughly 23% of them seen just once. Sequenced material: PBMCs, mostly from graft donor cells, taken 360 days after TCRalphabeta/CD19-depleted stem cell transplant. These receptors originate from a boy under two years old who had a stem cell transplant for acute myeloid leukemia, so the T cells may come from the graft donor. Both conserved end residues are part of each CDR3. The order of the fields is clone size, D gene, V gene, J gene, CDR3 protein, CDR3 DNA. The D gene is left open where the match is weak. Expanded clones are given a class, and other clones once, few, many or no size at all.

abundance: -; d_gene: -; v_gene: TRBV6-6; j_gene: TRBJ2-3; CDR3aa: CASSSQVPDTQYF; CDR3nt: TGTGCCAGCAGTAGTCAAGTGCCAGATACGCAGTATTTT
abundance: -; d_gene: -; v_gene: TRBV6-2/TRBV6-3; j_gene: TRBJ2-5; CDR3aa: CASSYSKTQYF; CDR3nt: TGTGCCAGCAGTTACTCCAAGACCCAGTACTTC
abundance: few; d_gene: -; v_gene: TRBV2; j_gene: TRBJ2-5; CDR3aa: CASSSRDIPGVETQYF; CDR3nt: TGTGCCAGCAGTTCCCGGGACATCCCCGGGGTAGAGACCCAGTACTTC
abundance: many; d_gene: -; v_gene: TRBV11-2; j_gene: TRBJ2-2; CDR3aa: CALTMIPGRPSTGELFF; CDR3nt: TGTGCCCTCACAATGATACCGGGCAGACCCTCAACCGGGGAGCTGTTTTTT
abundance: -; d_gene: -; v_gene: TRBV6-5; j_gene: TRBJ2-5; CDR3aa: CASSYSFATDLQETQYF; CDR3nt: TGTGCCAGCAGTTACTCGTTCGCGACGGACCTCCAAGAGACCCAGTACTTC
abundance: -; d_gene: -; v_gene: TRBV20-1; j_gene: TRBJ2-3; CDR3aa: CSARVLGTTDTQYF; CDR3nt: TGCAGTGCTAGAGTCCTAGGGACGACAGATACGCAGTATTTT
abundance: -; d_gene: -; v_gene: TRBV20-1; j_gene: TRBJ1-5; CDR3aa: CSARQGGGGSNQPQHF; CDR3nt: TGCAGTGCTAGACAAGGAGGTGGGGGTAGCAATCAGCCCCAGCATTTT
abundance: few; d_gene: -; v_gene: TRBV7-2; j_gene: TRBJ2-5; CDR3aa: CASSRHAVQETQYF; CDR3nt: TGTGCCAGCAGCCGCCACGCTGTCCAAGAGACCCAGTACTTC
abundance: few; d_gene: -; v_gene: TRBV29-1; j_gene: TRBJ1-1; CDR3aa: CSVDRRMTEAFF; CDR3nt: TGCAGCGTTGATAGACGGATGACTGAAGCTTTCTTT
abundance: many; d_gene: -; v_gene: TRBV20-1; j_gene: TRBJ2-1; CDR3aa: CSAFQPRTRRSSYNEQFF; CDR3nt: TGCAGTGCTTTTCAACCTCGGACCCGCCGAAGCTCCTACAATGAGCAGTTCTTC
abundance: few; d_gene: -; v_gene: TRBV29-1; j_gene: TRBJ2-5; CDR3aa: CSVEDWAGTQETQYF; CDR3nt: TGCAGCGTTGAAGATTGGGCAGGGACCCAAGAGACCCAGTACTTC
abundance: few; d_gene: -; v_gene: TRBV15; j_gene: TRBJ2-1; CDR3aa: CATSRDADGRNEQFF; CDR3nt: TGTGCCACCAGCAGAGATGCGGATGGACGCAATGAGCAGTTCTTC
abundance: many; d_gene: TRBD1; v_gene: TRBV5-5; j_gene: TRBJ2-1; CDR3aa: CASNTLPPQGANNEQFF; CDR3nt: TGTGCCAGCAATACCCTTCCGCCACAGGGGGCCAACAATGAGCAGTTCTTC
abundance: few; d_gene: -; v_gene: TRBV20-1; j_gene: TRBJ2-3; CDR3aa: CTIDTDTQYF; CDR3nt: TGCACCATCGATACAGATACGCAGTATTTT
abundance: few; d_gene: -; v_gene: TRBV18; j_gene: TRBJ2-5; CDR3aa: CASSPPLGDRTQYF; CDR3nt: TGTGCCAGCTCACCACCGCTGGGAGACAGGACCCAGTACTTC
abundance: many; d_gene: TRBD1; v_gene: TRBV18; j_gene: TRBJ2-2; CDR3aa: CASSPGTANTGELFF; CDR3nt: TGTGCCAGCAGTCCCGGGACAGCGAACACCGGGGAGCTGTTTTTT
abundance: many; d_gene: -; v_gene: TRBV6-5; j_gene: TRBJ1-1; CDR3aa: CASSYSRGNTEAFF; CDR3nt: TGTGCCAGCAGTTACAGCCGAGGGAACACTGAAGCTTTCTTT
abundance: many; d_gene: TRBD2; v_gene: TRBV20-1; j_gene: TRBJ2-1; CDR3aa: CSARRLAGAYNEQFF; CDR3nt: TGCAGTGCTAGGCGCCTAGCGGGAGCTTACAATGAGCAGTTCTTC
abundance: many; d_gene: TRBD2; v_gene: TRBV4-2; j_gene: TRBJ2-5; CDR3aa: CASSQESGTSREETQYF; CDR3nt: TGTGCCAGCAGCCAAGAGAGCGGGACTAGCAGGGAAGAGACCCAGTACTTC
abundance: -; d_gene: -; v_gene: TRBV12-3/TRBV12-4; j_gene: TRBJ1-5; CDR3aa: CASRNRDSNQPQHF; CDR3nt: TGTGCCAGCAGGAACAGGGACAGCAATCAGCCCCAGCATTTT
abundance: -; d_gene: -; v_gene: TRBV7-6; j_gene: TRBJ1-5; CDR3aa: CASSLAQAGSNQPQHF; CDR3nt: TGTGCCAGCAGCTTAGCGCAGGCAGGTAGCAATCAGCCCCAGCATTTT
abundance: -; d_gene: -; v_gene: TRBV25-1; j_gene: TRBJ1-1; CDR3aa: CASSEIESETEAFF; CDR3nt: TGTGCCAGCAGTGAAATCGAATCTGAGACTGAAGCTTTCTTT
abundance: -; d_gene: -; v_gene: TRBV20-1; j_gene: TRBJ2-5; CDR3aa: CSAPTRAFGRETQYF; CDR3nt: TGCAGTGCTCCAACCCGGGCCTTCGGGCGAGAGACCCAGTACTTC
abundance: many; d_gene: -; v_gene: TRBV6-5; j_gene: TRBJ2-1; CDR3aa: CASSYRVSNEQFF; CDR3nt: TGTGCCAGCAGTTACCGGGTTTCCAATGAGCAGTTCTTC
abundance: -; d_gene: TRBD1; v_gene: TRBV20-1; j_gene: TRBJ1-5; CDR3aa: CSARDRGRGNQPQHF; CDR3nt: TGCAGTGCTAGAGACAGGGGGCGAGGGAATCAGCCCCAGCATTTT
abundance: many; d_gene: -; v_gene: TRBV29-1; j_gene: TRBJ1-4; CDR3aa: CSATVTNEKLFF; CDR3nt: TGCAGCGCGACAGTGACTAATGAAAAACTGTTTTTT
abundance: -; d_gene: -; v_gene: TRBV10-3; j_gene: TRBJ2-7; CDR3aa: CAISGQTGSYEQYF; CDR3nt: TGTGCCATTTCCGGACAGACGGGCTCCTACGAGCAGTACTTC
abundance: few; d_gene: -; v_gene: TRBV7-2; j_gene: TRBJ2-2; CDR3aa: CASSLRGSRTGELFF; CDR3nt: TGTGCCAGCAGCTTAAGGGGAAGTCGGACCGGGGAGCTGTTTTTT
abundance: -; d_gene: -; v_gene: TRBV20-1; j_gene: TRBJ2-5; CDR3aa: CSARDHQAEETQYF; CDR3nt: TGCAGTGCTAGAGATCACCAGGCCGAAGAGACCCAGTACTTC
abundance: -; d_gene: TRBD1; v_gene: TRBV7-9; j_gene: TRBJ2-6; CDR3aa: CAFIPTGATSGANVLTF; CDR3nt: TGTGCCTTCATCCCGACAGGGGCAACCTCTGGGGCCAACGTCCTGACTTTC
abundance: many; d_gene: TRBD1; v_gene: TRBV5-5; j_gene: TRBJ2-3; CDR3aa: CASSRRDSRTDTQYF; CDR3nt: TGTGCCAGCAGCCGCCGGGACAGCCGCACAGATACGCAGTATTTT
abundance: few; d_gene: TRBD1; v_gene: TRBV20-1; j_gene: TRBJ1-5; CDR3aa: CSASQGALSNQPQHF; CDR3nt: TGCAGTGCTAGCCAGGGGGCGCTTAGCAATCAGCCCCAGCATTTT
abundance: once; d_gene: -; v_gene: TRBV7-2; j_gene: TRBJ2-4; CDR3aa: CASSNQGSGKNIQYF; CDR3nt: TGTGCCAGCAGTAACCAGGGGTCGGGCAAAAACATTCAGTACTTC
abundance: -; d_gene: -; v_gene: TRBV9; j_gene: TRBJ2-3; CDR3aa: CASSVDLRSTTDTQYF; CDR3nt: TGTGCCAGCAGCGTAGATCTCCGGTCCACCACAGATACGCAGTATTTT
abundance: many; d_gene: TRBD2; v_gene: TRBV20-1; j_gene: TRBJ2-7; CDR3aa: CSARDRLAGSSYEQYF; CDR3nt: TGCAGTGCTAGAGATCGTTTAGCGGGGAGCTCCTACGAGCAGTACTTC
abundance: few; d_gene: -; v_gene: TRBV20-1; j_gene: TRBJ1-2; CDR3aa: CSAGGRGDYGYTF; CDR3nt: TGCAGTGCAGGGGGTAGGGGAGACTATGGCTACACCTTC
abundance: -; d_gene: -; v_gene: TRBV6-1; j_gene: TRBJ2-5; CDR3aa: CASSAFWSETQYF; CDR3nt: TGTGCCAGCAGTGCCTTCTGGTCGGAGACCCAGTACTTC
abundance: -; d_gene: -; v_gene: TRBV18; j_gene: TRBJ2-2; CDR3aa: CASSPRAGANTGELFF; CDR3nt: TGTGCCAGCTCACCACGGGCAGGCGCGAACACCGGGGAGCTGTTTTTT
abundance: -; d_gene: TRBD2; v_gene: TRBV6-2/TRBV6-3; j_gene: TRBJ2-5; CDR3aa: CASSYLLAGERQETQYF; CDR3nt: TGTGCCAGCAGTTACCTACTAGCGGGGGAACGCCAAGAGACCCAGTACTTC
abundance: -; d_gene: TRBD1; v_gene: TRBV6-2/TRBV6-3; j_gene: TRBJ1-1; CDR3aa: CASTLTGEAFF; CDR3nt: TGTGCCAGCACTCTGACAGGGGAAGCTTTCTTT
abundance: few; d_gene: TRBD2; v_gene: TRBV6-1; j_gene: TRBJ2-3; CDR3aa: CASRGGLATDTQYF; CDR3nt: TGTGCCAGCAGAGGAGGACTAGCGACAGATACGCAGTATTTT
abundance: -; d_gene: TRBD2; v_gene: TRBV27; j_gene: TRBJ2-1; CDR3aa: CATSRGGRDNEQFF; CDR3nt: TGTGCCACCTCCCGGGGGGGCCGGGACAATGAGCAGTTCTTC
abundance: few; d_gene: TRBD2; v_gene: TRBV12-3/TRBV12-4; j_gene: TRBJ2-3; CDR3aa: CASASRGTTPRF; CDR3nt: TGTGCCAGCGCCTCCCGGGGGACTACCCCCCGATTT
abundance: -; d_gene: -; v_gene: TRBV7-9; j_gene: TRBJ2-3; CDR3aa: CASSLLDTEDTQYF; CDR3nt: TGTGCCAGCAGCTTATTGGACACTGAAGATACGCAGTATTTT
abundance: once; d_gene: TRBD2; v_gene: TRBV20-1; j_gene: TRBJ2-2; CDR3aa: CSASTAGGPDGELFF; CDR3nt: TGCAGTGCTAGTACAGCGGGGGGGCCGGACGGGGAGCTGTTTTTT
abundance: -; d_gene: TRBD2; v_gene: TRBV4-2; j_gene: TRBJ2-5; CDR3aa: CASSQPPRTSGSETQYF; CDR3nt: TGTGCCAGCAGCCAGCCTCCCCGGACTAGCGGTTCAGAGACCCAGTACTTC
abundance: many; d_gene: -; v_gene: TRBV7-9; j_gene: TRBJ1-5; CDR3aa: CASSTLNQPQHF; CDR3nt: TGTGCCAGCAGCACGCTAAATCAGCCCCAGCATTTT
abundance: many; d_gene: -; v_gene: TRBV20-1; j_gene: TRBJ2-7; CDR3aa: CSARSQQGRGEQYF; CDR3nt: TGCAGTGCTAGATCCCAGCAGGGCCGGGGGGAGCAGTACTTC
abundance: -; d_gene: -; v_gene: TRBV12-3/TRBV12-4; j_gene: TRBJ1-4; CDR3aa: CASSFGRGLATNEKLFF; CDR3nt: TGTGCCAGCAGTTTTGGCAGGGGCCTTGCAACTAATGAAAAACTGTTTTTT
abundance: -; d_gene: TRBD1; v_gene: TRBV12-3/TRBV12-4; j_gene: TRBJ1-5; CDR3aa: CASSKSGTALQPQHF; CDR3nt: TGTGCCAGCAGTAAATCCGGGACAGCTTTGCAGCCCCAGCATTTT
abundance: few; d_gene: TRBD1; v_gene: TRBV11-2; j_gene: TRBJ2-3; CDR3aa: CASSFRGQRTDTQYF; CDR3nt: TGTGCCAGCAGCTTCCGGGGACAGCGCACAGATACGCAGTATTTT
abundance: few; d_gene: TRBD1; v_gene: TRBV28; j_gene: TRBJ1-1; CDR3aa: CASSLRTGTGAEAFF; CDR3nt: TGTGCCAGCAGCCTTCGGACAGGGACAGGGGCTGAAGCTTTCTTT
abundance: -; d_gene: -; v_gene: TRBV29-1; j_gene: TRBJ2-3; CDR3aa: CSVEEGSEVDTQYF; CDR3nt: TGCAGCGTTGAGGAGGGGTCGGAGGTAGATACGCAGTATTTT
abundance: -; d_gene: TRBD1; v_gene: TRBV20-1; j_gene: TRBJ2-1; CDR3aa: CSAKRGQGYNEQFF; CDR3nt: TGCAGCGCTAAAAGAGGACAGGGCTACAATGAGCAGTTCTTC
abundance: few; d_gene: -; v_gene: TRBV10-3; j_gene: TRBJ1-1; CDR3aa: CAISGTREAFF; CDR3nt: TGTGCCATCAGCGGGACAAGGGAAGCTTTCTTT
abundance: -; d_gene: TRBD1; v_gene: TRBV20-1; j_gene: TRBJ2-3; CDR3aa: CSADRDASTDTQYF; CDR3nt: TGCAGTGCCGACAGGGACGCTAGCACAGATACGCAGTATTTT
abundance: few; d_gene: -; v_gene: TRBV6-1; j_gene: TRBJ2-5; CDR3aa: CASSLAAKETQYF; CDR3nt: TGTGCCAGCAGTCTGGCTGCCAAAGAGACCCAGTACTTC
abundance: -; d_gene: -; v_gene: TRBV6-2/TRBV6-3; j_gene: TRBJ2-5; CDR3aa: CASIYGPWGTQYF; CDR3nt: TGTGCCAGCATTTACGGCCCCTGGGGTACCCAGTACTTC
abundance: few; d_gene: -; v_gene: TRBV20-1; j_gene: TRBJ1-2; CDR3aa: CSAGPGVGYGYTF; CDR3nt: TGCAGTGCCGGCCCAGGGGTTGGCTATGGCTACACCTTC
abundance: few; d_gene: -; v_gene: TRBV19; j_gene: TRBJ2-7; CDR3aa: CASSIGRGGYYEQYF; CDR3nt: TGTGCCAGTAGTATAGGTCGGGGCGGCTACTACGAGCAGTACTTC